The clone carrying this T cell receptor (beta chain) was counted at least ten times. The antigen is not known. This specimen belongs to a study of regulatory T cells in long-lasting Graves disease. Study information: Antithyroid drugs had been given to newly diagnosed Graves' patients for under 3 months. Overall study results and limits: Having few samples may have compromised the accuracy.

Library construction for TCR beta used iRepertoire HTBI primers and Arm-PCR of CDR3 regions. TCRdb independently ran MiXCR on the multiplex PCR reads; one entry per CDR3 protein. The sample lists 400,000 to 550,000 distinct CDR3 sequences, roughly 15% seen once, with about 25% in the top ten. Regarding time point: newly diagnosed GD, antithyroid drugs for less than 3 months. Extracted RNA from PBMCs served as the source of the TCR library. Germline CDR1 reads SQVTM; CDR2 reads ANQGSEA. CDR3 length: 14 residues. The V gene lost 7 bases and the J gene lost 0 bases, with 13 bases spanning the gap. These data also formed part of another study, on T cells in Graves' hyperthyroidism and ophthalmopathy. Turning to that study: The primer set for the first-round RT-PCR of the TCR CDR3 was HTBI. In blood, most of the thyroid clonotypes expanded above 0.001 were also present.

The rearrangement joins TRBV29-1 to TRBJ2-1; D unresolved. The TCR comes from a woman between 18 and 29 years old with Graves disease. The sample was peripheral blood mononuclear cells (PBMCs), taken at new diagnosis, from a patient treated with antithyroid drugs. The CDR3 DNA sequence: TGCAGCGCTGACCGAGGTTTCTCCTACAATGAGCAGTTCTTC. Translation: CSADRGFSYNEQFF.